This T cell receptor beta chain was identified in a study of cytomegalovirus exposure and HLA in healthy donors. The study, taken as a whole, reports: Being productive about 87% or about 30% of the time was typical of most TCR beta V segments in an earlier analysis.

The PCR made use of 60 Vbeta and 13 Jbeta primers. Measured with immunoSEQ multiplex PCR; TCRdb has only the in-frame clones, and not every one. Of about 190,000 clones in the sample, roughly 83% were seen once. Comment on this clone: Its target is not known.

The TCR was taken from a boy younger than 18 in good health and CMV-seronegative. Sequencing was done on a sample of PBMCs.

The CDR3 region is CASSYLRTENTEAFF. The CDR3 DNA sequence: TGTGCCAGCAGTTACCTAAGGACAGAGAACACTGAAGCTTTCTTT. The chain joins TRBV6-6 to TRBJ1-1; D is possibly TRBD1 (6 bases). Germline V gives CDR1 MNHNY, CDR2 SVGAGI (reference sequence). The CDR3 has 15 residues. The V and J ends lost 2 bases and 1 base respectively, with 11 bases between them.